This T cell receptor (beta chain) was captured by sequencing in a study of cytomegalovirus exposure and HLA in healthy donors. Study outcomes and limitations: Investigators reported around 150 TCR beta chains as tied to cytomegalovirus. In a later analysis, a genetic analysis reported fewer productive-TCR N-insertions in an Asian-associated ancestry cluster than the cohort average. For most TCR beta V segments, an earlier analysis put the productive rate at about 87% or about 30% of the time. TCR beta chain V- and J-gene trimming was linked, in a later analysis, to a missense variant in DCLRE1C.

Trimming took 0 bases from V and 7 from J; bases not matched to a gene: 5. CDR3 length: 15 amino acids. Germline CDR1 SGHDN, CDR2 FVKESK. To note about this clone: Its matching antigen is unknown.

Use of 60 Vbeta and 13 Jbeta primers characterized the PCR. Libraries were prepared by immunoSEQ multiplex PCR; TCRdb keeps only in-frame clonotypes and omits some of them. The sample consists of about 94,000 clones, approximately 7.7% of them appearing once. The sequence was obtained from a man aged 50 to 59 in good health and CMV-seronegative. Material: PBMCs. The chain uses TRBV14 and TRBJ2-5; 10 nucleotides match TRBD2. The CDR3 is CASSQDSLAGVTQYF. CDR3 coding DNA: TGTGCCAGCAGCCAAGATAGTCTAGCGGGAGTGACCCAGTACTTC.